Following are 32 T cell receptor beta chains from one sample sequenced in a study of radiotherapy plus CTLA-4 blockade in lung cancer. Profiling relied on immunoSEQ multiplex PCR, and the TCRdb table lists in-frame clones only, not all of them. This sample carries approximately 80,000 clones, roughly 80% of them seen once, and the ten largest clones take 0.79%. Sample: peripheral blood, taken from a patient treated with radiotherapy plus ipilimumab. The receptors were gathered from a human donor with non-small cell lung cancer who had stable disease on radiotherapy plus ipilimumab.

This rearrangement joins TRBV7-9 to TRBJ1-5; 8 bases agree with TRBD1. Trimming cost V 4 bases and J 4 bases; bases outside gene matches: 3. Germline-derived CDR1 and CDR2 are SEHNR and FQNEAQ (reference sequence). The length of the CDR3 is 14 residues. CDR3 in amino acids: CASSSGQGNQPQHF. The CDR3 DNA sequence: TGTGCCAGCAGCTCCGGACAGGGAAATCAGCCCCAGCATTTT.

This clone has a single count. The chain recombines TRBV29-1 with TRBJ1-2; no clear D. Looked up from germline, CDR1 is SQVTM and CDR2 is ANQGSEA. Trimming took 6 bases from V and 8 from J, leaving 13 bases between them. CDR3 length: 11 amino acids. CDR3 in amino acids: CSVPPEWGYTF. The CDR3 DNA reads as TGCAGCGTACCGCCGGAGTGGGGCTACACCTTC.

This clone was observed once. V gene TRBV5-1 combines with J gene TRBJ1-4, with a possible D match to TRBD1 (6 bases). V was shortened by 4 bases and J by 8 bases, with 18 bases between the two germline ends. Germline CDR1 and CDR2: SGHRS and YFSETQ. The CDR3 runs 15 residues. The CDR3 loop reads CASSPGDRRSEKLFF. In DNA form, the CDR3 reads TGCGCCAGCAGCCCCGGAGACAGGCGAAGCGAAAAACTGTTTTTT.

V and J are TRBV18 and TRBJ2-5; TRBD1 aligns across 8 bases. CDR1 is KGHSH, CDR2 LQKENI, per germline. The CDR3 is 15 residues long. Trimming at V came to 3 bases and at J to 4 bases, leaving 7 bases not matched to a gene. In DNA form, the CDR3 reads TGTGCCAGCTCACCCGACAGGGGTTGGGGAGAGACCCAGTACTTC. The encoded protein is CASSPDRGWGETQYF.

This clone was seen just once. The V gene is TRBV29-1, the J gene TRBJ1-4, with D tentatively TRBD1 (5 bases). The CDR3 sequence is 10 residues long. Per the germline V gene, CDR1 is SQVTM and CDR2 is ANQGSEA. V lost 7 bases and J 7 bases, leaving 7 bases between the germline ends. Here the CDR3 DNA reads TGCAGCGGTGGGGGTGAAAAACTGTTTTTT. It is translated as CSGGGEKLFF.

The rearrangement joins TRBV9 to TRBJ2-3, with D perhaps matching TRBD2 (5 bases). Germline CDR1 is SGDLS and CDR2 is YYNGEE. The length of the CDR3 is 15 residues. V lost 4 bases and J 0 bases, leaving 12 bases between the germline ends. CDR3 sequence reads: CASSILSGSTDTQYF. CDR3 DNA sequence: TGTGCCAGCAGCATCCTCAGCGGTAGCACAGATACGCAGTATTTT.

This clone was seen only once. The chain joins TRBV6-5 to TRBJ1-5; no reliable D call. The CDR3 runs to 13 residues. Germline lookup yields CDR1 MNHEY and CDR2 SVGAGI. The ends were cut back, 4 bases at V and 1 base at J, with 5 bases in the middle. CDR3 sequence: CASSSWSNQPQHF. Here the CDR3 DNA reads TGTGCCAGCAGTTCGTGGAGCAATCAGCCCCAGCATTTT.

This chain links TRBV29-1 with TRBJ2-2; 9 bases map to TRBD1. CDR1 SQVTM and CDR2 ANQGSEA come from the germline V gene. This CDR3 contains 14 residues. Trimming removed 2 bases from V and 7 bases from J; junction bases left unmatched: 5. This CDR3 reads CSVERTGAGGELFF. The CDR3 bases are TGCAGCGTTGAAAGGACAGGGGCCGGCGGGGAGCTGTTTTTT.

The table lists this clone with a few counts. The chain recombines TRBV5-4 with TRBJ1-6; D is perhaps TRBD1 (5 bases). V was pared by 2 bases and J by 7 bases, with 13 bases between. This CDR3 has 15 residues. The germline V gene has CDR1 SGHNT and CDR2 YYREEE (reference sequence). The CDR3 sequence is CASSLRGGSNSPLHF. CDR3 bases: TGTGCCAGCAGCTTACGGGGCGGTTCGAATTCACCCCTCCACTTT.

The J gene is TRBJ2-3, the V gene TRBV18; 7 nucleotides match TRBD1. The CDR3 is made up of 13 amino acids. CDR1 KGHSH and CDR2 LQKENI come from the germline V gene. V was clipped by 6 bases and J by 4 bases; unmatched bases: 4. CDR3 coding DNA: TGTGCCAGCTCTGACAGGGTCCCAGATACGCAGTATTTT. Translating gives CASSDRVPDTQYF.

The CDR3 protein is CATSRDRWAQYF. DNA of the CDR3: TGTGCCACCAGCAGAGATCGGTGGGCCCAGTACTTC. The chain combines TRBV15 with TRBJ2-5; D is uncertain. The CDR3 spans 12 residues. Trimming pared 0 bases from V and 9 bases from J, leaving 8 bases between. Germline lookup yields CDR1 LNHNV and CDR2 YYDKDF (reference sequence).

The CDR3, as DNA: TGTGCCAGCACTAAGCGGGGGGGAGTCGCAGATACGCAGTATTTT. Protein: CASTKRGGVADTQYF. The chain uses TRBV6-5 and TRBJ2-3, with 10 bases fitting TRBD2. This CDR3 spans 15 amino acids. The germline V gene encodes CDR1 MNHEY and CDR2 SVGAGI. Trimming at V came to 7 bases and at J to 4 bases, leaving 8 bases not matched to a gene.

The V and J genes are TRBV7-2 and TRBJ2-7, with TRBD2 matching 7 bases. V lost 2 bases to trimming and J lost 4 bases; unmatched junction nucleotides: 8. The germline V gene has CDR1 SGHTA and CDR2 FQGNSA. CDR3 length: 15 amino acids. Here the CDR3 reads CASSLFSGREYEQYF. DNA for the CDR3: TGTGCCAGCAGCTTATTCTCAGGGAGGGAATACGAGCAGTACTTC.

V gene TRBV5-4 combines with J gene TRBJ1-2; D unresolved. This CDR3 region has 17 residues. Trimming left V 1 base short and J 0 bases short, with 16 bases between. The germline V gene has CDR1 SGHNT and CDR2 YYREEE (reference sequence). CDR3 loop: CASSLPGRTRANYGYTF. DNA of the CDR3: TGTGCCAGCAGCTTGCCGGGTAGGACGAGAGCTAACTATGGCTACACCTTC.

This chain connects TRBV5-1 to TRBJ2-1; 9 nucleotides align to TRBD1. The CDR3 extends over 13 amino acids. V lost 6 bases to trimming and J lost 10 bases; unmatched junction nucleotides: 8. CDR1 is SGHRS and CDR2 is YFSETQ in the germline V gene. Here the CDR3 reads CASNSGTGTEQFF. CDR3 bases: TGCGCCAGCAACTCCGGGACAGGGACCGAGCAGTTCTTC.

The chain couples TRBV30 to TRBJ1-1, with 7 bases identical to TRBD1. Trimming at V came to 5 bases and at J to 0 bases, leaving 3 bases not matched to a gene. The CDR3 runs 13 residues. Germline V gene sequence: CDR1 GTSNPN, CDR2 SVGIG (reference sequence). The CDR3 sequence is CAWWGTVNTEAFF. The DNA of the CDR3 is TGTGCCTGGTGGGGGACAGTGAACACTGAAGCTTTCTTT. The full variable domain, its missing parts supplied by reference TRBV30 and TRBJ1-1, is SQTIHQWPATLVQPVGSPLSLECTVEGTSNPNLYWYRQAAGRGLQLLFYSVGIGQISSEVPQNLSASRPQDRQFILSSKKLLLSDSGFYLCAWWGTVNTEAFFGQGTRLTVV.

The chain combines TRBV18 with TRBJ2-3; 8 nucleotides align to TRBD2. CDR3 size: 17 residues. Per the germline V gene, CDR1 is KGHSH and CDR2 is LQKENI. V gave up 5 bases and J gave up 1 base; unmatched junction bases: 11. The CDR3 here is CASSVLPSGYGTDTQYF. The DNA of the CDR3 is TGTGCCAGCTCAGTTCTTCCTAGCGGGTACGGCACAGATACGCAGTATTTT.

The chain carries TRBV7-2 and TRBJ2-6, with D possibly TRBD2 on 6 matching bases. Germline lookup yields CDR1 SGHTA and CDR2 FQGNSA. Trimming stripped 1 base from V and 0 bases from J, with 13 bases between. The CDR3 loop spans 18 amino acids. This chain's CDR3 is CASSLERRGRSGANVLTF. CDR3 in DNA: TGTGCCAGCAGCTTAGAGAGGCGGGGACGCTCTGGGGCCAACGTCCTGACTTTC.

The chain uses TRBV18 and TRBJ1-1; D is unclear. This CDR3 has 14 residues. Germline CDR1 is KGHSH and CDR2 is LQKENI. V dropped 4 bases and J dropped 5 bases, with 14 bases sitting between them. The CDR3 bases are TGTGCCAGCTCACTCCTTGAGACGGGTACTGAAGCTTTCTTT. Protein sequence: CASSLLETGTEAFF.

The CDR3 DNA reads as TGTGCCAGCAGTTTACCCGCCTTGGGAGAGACCCAGTACTTC. Translation: CASSLPALGETQYF. The V call is TRBV28, the J call TRBJ2-5; D call uncertain. This CDR3 region has 14 residues. Germline CDR1 and CDR2: MDHEN and SYDVKM. The ends were cut back, 2 bases at V and 4 bases at J, with 11 bases in the middle.

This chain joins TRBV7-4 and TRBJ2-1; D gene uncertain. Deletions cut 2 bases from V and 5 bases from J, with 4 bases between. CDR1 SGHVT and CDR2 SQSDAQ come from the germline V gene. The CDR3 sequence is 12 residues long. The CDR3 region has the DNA TGTGCCAGCAGCTTATGTGACAATGAGCAGTTCTTC. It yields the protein CASSLCDNEQFF.

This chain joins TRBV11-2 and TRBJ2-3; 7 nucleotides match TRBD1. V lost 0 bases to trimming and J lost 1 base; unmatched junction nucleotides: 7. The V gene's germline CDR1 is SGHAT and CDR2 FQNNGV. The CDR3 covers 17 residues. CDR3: CASSLDPVGQGTDTQYF. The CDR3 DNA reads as TGTGCCAGCAGCTTAGATCCCGTCGGACAGGGCACAGATACGCAGTATTTT.

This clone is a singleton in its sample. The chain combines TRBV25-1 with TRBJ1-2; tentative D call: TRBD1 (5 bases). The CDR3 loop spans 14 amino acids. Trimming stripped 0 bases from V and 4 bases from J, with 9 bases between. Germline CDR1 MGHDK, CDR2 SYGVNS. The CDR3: CASSEYQGVYGYTF. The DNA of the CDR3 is TGTGCCAGCAGTGAATATCAAGGGGTCTATGGCTACACCTTC.

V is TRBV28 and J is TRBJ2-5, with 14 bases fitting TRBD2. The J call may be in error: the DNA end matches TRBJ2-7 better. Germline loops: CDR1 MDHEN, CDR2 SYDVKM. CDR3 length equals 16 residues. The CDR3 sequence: CASSLGLAGVYNEQYF. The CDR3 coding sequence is TGTGCCAGCAGCCTGGGACTAGCGGGGGTATATAACGAGCAGTACTTC.

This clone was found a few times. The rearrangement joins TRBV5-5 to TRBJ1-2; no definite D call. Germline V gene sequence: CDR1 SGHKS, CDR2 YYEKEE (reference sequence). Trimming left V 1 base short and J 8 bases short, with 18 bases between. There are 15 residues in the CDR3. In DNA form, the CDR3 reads TGTGCCAGCAGCTTGTGGGAGGAGAGTTCCGGCGGCTACACCTTC. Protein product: CASSLWEESSGGYTF.

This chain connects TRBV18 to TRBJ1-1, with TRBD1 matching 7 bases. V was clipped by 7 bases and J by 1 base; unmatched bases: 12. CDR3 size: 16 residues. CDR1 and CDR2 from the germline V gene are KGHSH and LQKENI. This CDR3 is CASWQGGKLENTEAFF. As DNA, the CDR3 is TGTGCCAGCTGGCAAGGGGGCAAACTAGAGAACACTGAAGCTTTCTTT.

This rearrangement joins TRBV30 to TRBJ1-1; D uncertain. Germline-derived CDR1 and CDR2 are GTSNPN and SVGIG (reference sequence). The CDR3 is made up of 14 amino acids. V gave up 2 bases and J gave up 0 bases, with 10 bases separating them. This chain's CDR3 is CAWSIRGMNTEAFF. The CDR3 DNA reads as TGTGCCTGGAGTATTCGGGGAATGAACACTGAAGCTTTCTTT.

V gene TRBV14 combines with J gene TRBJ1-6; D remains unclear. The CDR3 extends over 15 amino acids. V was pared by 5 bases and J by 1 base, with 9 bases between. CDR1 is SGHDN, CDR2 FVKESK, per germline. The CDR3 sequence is CASSFLGSYNSPLHF. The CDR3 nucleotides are TGTGCCAGCAGCTTTCTGGGATCCTATAATTCACCCCTCCACTTT.

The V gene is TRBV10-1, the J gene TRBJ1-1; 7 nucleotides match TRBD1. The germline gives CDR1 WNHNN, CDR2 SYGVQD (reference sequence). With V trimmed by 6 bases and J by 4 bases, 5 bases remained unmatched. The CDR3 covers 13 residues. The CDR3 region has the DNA TGCGCCAGCAGCGAGGACAGGCGCACTGAAGCTTTCTTT. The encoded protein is CASSEDRRTEAFF.

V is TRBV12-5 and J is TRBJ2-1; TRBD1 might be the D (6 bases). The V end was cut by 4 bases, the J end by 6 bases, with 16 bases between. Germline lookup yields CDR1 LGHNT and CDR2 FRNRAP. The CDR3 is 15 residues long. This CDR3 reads CASGWGQVASNEQFF. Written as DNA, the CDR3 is TGTGCTAGTGGTTGGGGGCAGGTAGCGAGCAATGAGCAGTTCTTC.

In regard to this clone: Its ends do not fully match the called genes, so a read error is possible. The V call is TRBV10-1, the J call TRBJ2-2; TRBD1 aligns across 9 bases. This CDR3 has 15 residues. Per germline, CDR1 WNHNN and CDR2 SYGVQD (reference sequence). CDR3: CASRSGTGNAGELFF. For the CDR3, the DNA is TGCGCCAGCAGGTCTGGGACAGGGAACGCCGGGGAGCTGTTTTTT.

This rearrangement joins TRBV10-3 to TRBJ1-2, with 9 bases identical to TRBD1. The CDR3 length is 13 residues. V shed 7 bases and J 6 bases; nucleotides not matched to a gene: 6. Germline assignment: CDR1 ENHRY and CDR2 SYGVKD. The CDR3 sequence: CAITIQGADGYTF. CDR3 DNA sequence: TGTGCCATCACTATACAGGGGGCGGATGGCTACACCTTC.